This entry lists 9 T cell receptor beta chains sequenced from one sample in a study of T-cell memory formation after mild COVID-19. TCRdb re-derived calls from the 5' RACE reads in MiXCR, one entry per CDR3 protein. The sample shows 450,000 or so distinct CDR3 sequences, around a quarter of them seen only once. The sequencing sample was made of PBMCs or a T cell subset sorted from them (not recorded which). The receptors stem from an adult woman who had mild COVID-19 (a few samples of this study predate the infection). Cell type and time point are not known.

Turning to this clonotype: A much larger clone lies a single base off, so this may be a read error. The chain uses TRBV7-8 and TRBJ1-1; weak D call: TRBD1 (5 bases). The germline V and J ends were trimmed by 9 bases and 0 bases, with 17 bases remaining between them. The CDR3 spans 15 residues. In germline, CDR1 is SGHVS, CDR2 FQNEAQ. For the CDR3, the DNA is TGTGCCAGAAGCATTATAACGACAGTGAACACTGAAGCTTTCTTT. Translating gives CARSIITTVNTEAFF.

The V gene is TRBV7-8, the J gene TRBJ2-1; D perhaps matches TRBD2 (6 bases). The CDR3 spans 16 residues. Germline CDR1 SGHVS, CDR2 FQNEAQ. Trimming removed 1 base at V and 4 bases at J, with 14 bases between. The CDR3 region is CASSLVRLGGYNEQFF. The DNA for the CDR3 is TGTGCCAGCAGCTTAGTGAGACTCGGGGGTTACAATGAGCAGTTCTTC. The full variable domain, in which reference TRBV7-8 and TRBJ2-1 provide the parts outside the CDR3, is GAGVSQSPRYKVAKRGQDVALRCDPISGHVSLFWYQQALGQGPEFLTYFQNEAQLDKSGLPSDRFFAERPEGSVSTLKIQRTQQEDSAVYLCASSLVRLGGYNEQFFGPGTRLTVL.

This rearrangement joins TRBV5-1 to TRBJ2-1, with 11 positions matching TRBD2. Germline V gives CDR1 SGHRS, CDR2 YFSETQ. J was trimmed by 0 bases and V by 3 bases; bases with no gene match: 2. This CDR3 has 16 residues. The CDR3 spells CASSSSGRSSYNEQFF. Here the CDR3 DNA reads TGCGCCAGCAGCTCTAGCGGGAGGAGCTCCTACAATGAGCAGTTCTTC.

This sequence joins TRBV7-9 and TRBJ2-3; no clear D. Germline CDR1 reads SEHNR; CDR2 reads FQNEAQ (reference sequence). The CDR3 is 13 residues long. Trimming removed 10 bases at V and 4 bases at J, with 15 bases between. The CDR3 coding sequence is TGTGCCACTATCCCTGGGGTCGCAGATACGCAGTATTTT. Its translation: CATIPGVADTQYF.

CDR3 protein: CASSYPYRDRSYEQFF. The CDR3 nucleotides are TGTGCCAGCAGCTACCCCTACCGGGACAGAAGTTATGAGCAGTTCTTC. V usage is TRBV7-8 and J usage is TRBJ2-1; TRBD1 aligns across 7 bases. Germline V CDR1 and CDR2: SGHVS, FQNEAQ. J lost 8 bases, V lost 4 bases, and 14 bases had no gene match. The CDR3 loop spans 16 amino acids.

The gene calls are TRBV12-3 or TRBV12-4 and TRBJ2-5; weak D call: TRBD1 (6 bases). Trimming cost V 5 bases and J 8 bases, with 15 bases left between them. This CDR3 comprises 13 residues. CDR3 protein: CASSLNRESTQYF. CDR3 sequence (DNA): TGTGCCAGCAGTCTTAACAGGGAGAGTACCCAGTACTTC.

The sample holds a few counts of this clonotype. The V and J genes are TRBV12-3 or TRBV12-4 and TRBJ1-3, with D uncertain. This CDR3 region has 13 residues. V lost 4 bases to trimming and J lost 2 bases, with 6 bases between them. The CDR3 is CASSSLAGNTIYF. The CDR3, as DNA: TGTGCCAGCAGTTCACTGGCTGGAAACACCATATATTTT.

The table lists this clonotype with a few counts. The rearrangement joins TRBV7-6 to TRBJ2-6; a possible D gene is TRBD1 (6 bases). Trimming removed 4 bases at V and 2 bases at J, with 9 bases between. Per the germline V gene, CDR1 is SGHVS and CDR2 is FNYEAQ. The CDR3 is made up of 15 amino acids. CDR3 in amino acids: CASSSPGAGANVLTF. In DNA, the CDR3 is TGTGCCAGCAGCTCCCCAGGGGCTGGGGCCAACGTCCTGACTTTC.

CDR3: CASSHDRGTEAFF. In DNA form, the CDR3 reads TGTGCCAGCAGCCATGACAGGGGAACTGAAGCTTTCTTT. The chain couples TRBV7-9 to TRBJ1-1; 8 bases are shared with TRBD1. The CDR3 contains 13 residues. V lost 5 bases and J lost 5; bases outside the gene matches: 4. Germline CDR1 SEHNR, CDR2 FQNEAQ (reference sequence).